One and the same sample provided the 5 T cell receptor beta chains below, sequenced in a study of response to subunit inactivated influenza vaccine. One entry per CDR3 protein results from TCRdb running MiXCR on the RT-PCR reads. Here the sample spans 500,000 to 550,000 distinct CDR3 sequences, less than 7.5% being singletons. The sample was PBMCs from blood, taken about 24 months after vaccination. The receptor source for this set is a man aged 50-75 years who received an inactivated influenza vaccine.

The V gene is TRBV24-1, the J gene TRBJ1-5, with TRBD1 identical over 7 bases. CDR3 length: 13 amino acids. Trimming took 4 bases from V and 6 from J; bases not matched to a gene: 2. In germline, CDR1 is KGHDR, CDR2 SFDVKD. In DNA form, the CDR3 reads TGTGCCACCAGTGAGGCAGGGGGTCAGCCCCAGCATTTT. Amino acid sequence: CATSEAGGQPQHF.

This clonotype was observed a handful of times. This chain uses TRBV20-1 with TRBJ2-1; D may match TRBD1 or TRBD2 (5 bases each). V lost 5 bases and J 8 bases, leaving 22 bases between the germline ends. CDR3 length: 15 residues. Germline lookup yields CDR1 DFQATT and CDR2 SNEGSKA (reference sequence). This chain's CDR3 is CSAFSRENIGDEQFF. DNA for the CDR3: TGCAGTGCTTTTTCCAGGGAAAACATCGGGGATGAGCAGTTCTTC.

This clonotype was counted between two and nine times. The chain carries TRBV7-9 and TRBJ2-7; 12 bases line up with TRBD2. CDR3 length: 16 residues. Germline CDR1 SEHNR, CDR2 FQNEAQ (reference sequence). V trimming: 4 bases; J trimming: 0 bases; junction bases outside the gene matches: 4. CDR3 in amino acids: CASSYTSGGTSYEQYF. The CDR3 DNA reads TGTGCCAGCAGCTACACTAGCGGGGGGACCTCCTACGAGCAGTACTTC.

This clonotype appeared a few times. The genes are TRBV5-1 and TRBJ2-7; no reliable D call. The V gene lost 1 base and the J gene lost 2 bases, with 7 bases spanning the gap. There are 13 residues in the CDR3. The germline CDR1 and CDR2 sequences are SGHRS and YFSETQ. In nucleotides, the CDR3 is TGCGCCAGCAGCTTGCAGAGTGCCTACGAGCAGTACTTC. Translation: CASSLQSAYEQYF.

This clonotype appeared many times. The V and J genes are TRBV7-2 and TRBJ2-5; D is possibly TRBD1 (5 bases). The V end lost 3 bases, the J end lost 5 bases, and 13 bases lay between the germline ends. This CDR3 has 14 residues. Germline V lookup: CDR1 SGHTA, CDR2 FQGNSA. The CDR3 loop is CASSFGATAETQYF. CDR3 nucleotides: TGTGCCAGCAGCTTTGGGGCGACAGCGGAGACCCAGTACTTC.